This T cell receptor (beta chain) was identified during a study of T cells in Graves' hyperthyroidism and ophthalmopathy. Study information: Peripheral blood was secured at the point of initial diagnosis, before any treatment.

CDR1 is SGHDN and CDR2 is FVKESK in the germline V gene. CDR3 length: 13 residues. Trimming pared 1 base from V and 5 bases from J, leaving 8 bases between. Disease duration was under 3 months in the ophthalmopathy patients, who also had a Clinical Activity Score of at least 3 and a NOSPECS grade of at least 4. Uncontrolled infection, other autoimmune disease, pregnancy or lactation disqualified patients from enrolment. Diagnostic decisions used clinical symptoms, serum thyroxine and TRAb, thyroid ultrasound and orbital computed tomography. The investigators amplified TCR beta CDR3 regions from RNA transcripts. TCR CDR3 underwent first-round RT-PCR with the HTBI primer set. TCRdb reprocessed the multiplex PCR reads with MiXCR, giving one entry per CDR3 protein. The sample has some 350,000 distinct CDR3 sequences; 13% to 15% are singletons.

This TCR derives from a woman aged 55-70 years with Graves' ophthalmopathy. J is TRBJ2-5 and V is TRBV14, with D tentatively TRBD1 (6 bases). What was sequenced was blood. The CDR3 here is CASSQGGHETQYF. As DNA, the CDR3 is TGTGCCAGCAGCCAAGGGGGGCACGAGACCCAGTACTTC.